Below, 16 T cell receptor beta chains from the same sample are listed, as sequenced in a study of cytotoxic CD8 clonotypes in ibrutinib-treated CLL. Repertoires were generated with immunoSEQ multiplex PCR, while TCRdb's copy carries only in-frame clones and drops some. The sample lists just over 200,000 clones; approximately 70% were seen once. The input for sequencing was PBMCs, taken after 12 months of ibrutinib treatment. These TCRs come from a human donor with chronic lymphocytic leukemia.

In DNA form, the CDR3 reads TGCGCCAGCAGCTTGGGGACTAGCGGGATCCTCTACGAGCAGTACTTC. It specifies CASSLGTSGILYEQYF. V and J are TRBV5-1 and TRBJ2-7, with 12 bases fitting TRBD2. This CDR3 is built from 16 residues. With V trimmed by 0 bases and J by 3 bases, 4 bases remained unmatched. Germline V gene data show CDR1 as SGHRS and CDR2 as YFSETQ.

This clone was found many times. V usage is TRBV6-1 and J usage is TRBJ1-6; 11 bases are shared with TRBD1. There are 14 residues in the CDR3. Germline V CDR1 and CDR2: MNHNS, SASEGT. The V gene end was trimmed by 6 bases and the J gene end by 10 bases; junction bases not matched to a gene: 5. The CDR3 loop reads CASRGQGGSSPLHF. The DNA of the CDR3 is TGTGCCAGCAGGGGACAGGGGGGTTCCTCACCCCTCCACTTT.

This clone was observed a few times. This chain uses TRBV9 with TRBJ2-1, with a possible D match to TRBD2 (5 bases). V dropped 4 bases and J dropped 8 bases, with 10 bases sitting between them. The length of the CDR3 is 12 residues. Germline V gives CDR1 SGDLS, CDR2 YYNGEE. CDR3 DNA sequence: TGTGCCAGCAGCCTCCTAGCCGATGAGCAGTTCTTC. Protein product: CASSLLADEQFF. The full variable domain, in which reference TRBV9 and TRBJ2-1 provide the parts outside the CDR3, is DSGVTQTPKHLITATGQRVTLRCSPRSGDLSVYWYQQSLDQGLQFLIQYYNGEERAKGNILERFSAQQFPDLHSELNLSSLELGDSALYFCASSLLADEQFFGPGTRLTVL.

V usage is TRBV6-4 and J usage is TRBJ1-2, with 8 bases identical to TRBD1. In germline, CDR1 is MRHNA, CDR2 SNTAGT. J gave up 4 bases and V 5 bases, and 0 bases lay outside the gene matches. The CDR3 extends over 12 amino acids. The CDR3 spells CASSTGGYGYTF. In DNA, the CDR3 is TGTGCCAGCAGTACAGGGGGCTATGGCTACACCTTC.

The V and J genes are TRBV27 and TRBJ2-2; D uncertain. The CDR3 loop spans 14 amino acids. Trimming pared 6 bases from V and 3 bases from J, leaving 11 bases between. CDR1 and CDR2 from the germline V gene are MNHEY and SMNVEV (reference sequence). The CDR3 DNA is TGTGCCAGCAGCGCCAGAGTCTACACCGGGGAGCTGTTTTTT. Translated: CASSARVYTGELFF.

This sequence joins TRBV7-3 and TRBJ1-1; D ambiguous. Germline lookup yields CDR1 SGHTA and CDR2 FQGTGA. CDR3 length: 15 amino acids. V lost 0 bases to trimming and J lost 6 bases, with 14 bases between them. In DNA, the CDR3 is TGTGCCAGCAGCTTAACGGAGCCGGGTAAGGCTGAAGCTTTCTTT. Translated, it gives CASSLTEPGKAEAFF.

The chain recombines TRBV3-2 with TRBJ2-5. TRBV3-2 is given as a pseudogene. The CDR3 is 9 amino acids. In DNA, the CDR3 is TGTGCCAGCATGGTGACCCAGTACTTC. This sequence encodes CASMVTQYF.

V gene TRBV11-3 combines with J gene TRBJ1-2, with D possibly matching TRBD1 (6 bases). CDR1 SGHNT and CDR2 YENEEA come from the germline V gene. The length of the CDR3 is 13 residues. V was pared by 3 bases and J by 7 bases, with 12 bases between. The CDR3 sequence: CASSFSQGAGYTF. The DNA for the CDR3 is TGTGCCAGCAGCTTTTCACAGGGTGCTGGCTACACCTTC. Variable domain in full (rest from reference TRBV11-3 and TRBJ1-2): EAGVVQSPRYKIIEKKQPVAFWCNPISGHNTLYWYLQNLGQGPELLIRYENEEAVDDSQLPKDRFSAERLKGVDSTLKIQPAELGDSAVYLCASSFSQGAGYTFGSGTRLTVV.

The chain combines TRBV5-1 with TRBJ1-3; possible D gene TRBD1, 6 bases. Germline CDR1 reads SGHRS; CDR2 reads YFSETQ. V was cut by 5 bases and J by 0 bases, with 12 bases left in between. The CDR3 is 15 amino acids. This CDR3 reads CASSVGAFSGNTIYF. The CDR3 nucleotides read TGCGCCAGCAGTGTGGGGGCGTTCTCTGGAAACACCATATATTTT.

J is TRBJ1-1 and V is TRBV9, with TRBD1 as a possible D gene (6 bases). The V gene's germline CDR1 is SGDLS and CDR2 YYNGEE. The CDR3 extends over 15 amino acids. The germline V and J ends were trimmed by 4 bases and 3 bases, with 16 bases remaining between them. Written as DNA, the CDR3 is TGTGCCAGCAGCCCTAGAGGGGGTGGGGACACTGAAGCTTTCTTT. It yields the protein CASSPRGGGDTEAFF.

The chain is built from TRBV7-2 and TRBJ2-3; 12 bases agree with TRBD2. The CDR3 consists of 19 residues. After removal of 6 bases from V and 0 bases from J, the junction contained 13 bases not matched to a gene. The germline V gene has CDR1 SGHTA and CDR2 FQGNSA. The CDR3 loop reads CASSFSPFGTSGSTDTQYF. CDR3 DNA: TGTGCCAGCAGTTTCTCCCCTTTCGGGACTAGCGGGAGCACAGATACGCAGTATTTT.

Turning to this clone: The junction and the germline gene differ at one end; a read error may be behind it. This chain connects TRBV5-4 to TRBJ1-2, with 7 bases aligning to TRBD1. CDR3 size: 12 residues. The V gene's germline CDR1 is SGHNT and CDR2 YYREEE (reference sequence). DNA of the CDR3: TGTGCCAGCAGATCGAAAGGGGGCGCCGACGCCTTC. It codes for CASRSKGGADAF. The variable domain in full, completed from reference TRBV5-4 and TRBJ1-2, reads ETGVTQSPTHLIKTRGQQVTLRCSSQSGHNTVSWYQQALGQGPQFIFQYYREEENGRGNFPPRFSGLQFPNYSSELNVNALELDDSALYLCASRSKGGADAFGSGTRLTVV.

The chain couples TRBV15 to TRBJ2-5; D is ambiguous. Trimming shortened V by 0 bases and J by 9 bases, and 11 bases separated the two germline ends. Looked up from germline, CDR1 is LNHNV and CDR2 is YYDKDF (reference sequence). CDR3 length: 13 amino acids. CDR3 region: CATSRDYPAAQYF. DNA for the CDR3: TGTGCCACCAGCAGAGATTATCCTGCGGCCCAGTACTTC.

The J gene is TRBJ1-3, the V gene TRBV28; tentative D call: TRBD1 (6 bases). V was shortened by 7 bases and J by 4 bases, with 14 bases between the two germline ends. The CDR3 sequence is 14 residues long. Germline V CDR1 and CDR2: MDHEN, SYDVKM. The CDR3 region is CASIQGNSGNTIYF. In DNA form, the CDR3 reads TGTGCCAGCATACAGGGAAATTCAGGAAACACCATATATTTT.

The chain has TRBV9 and TRBJ1-1; a possible D gene is TRBD1 (6 bases). CDR3 length: 11 amino acids. Between the trimmed V and J ends, which lost 3 bases and 8 bases, there was a span of 8 bases. The germline CDR1 and CDR2 sequences are SGDLS and YYNGEE. The CDR3 coding sequence is TGTGCCAGCAGCGCCAGGGGAGAAGCTTTCTTT. Amino acid sequence: CASSARGEAFF. Full variable domain (outside the CDR3, taken from reference TRBV9 and TRBJ1-1): DSGVTQTPKHLITATGQRVTLRCSPRSGDLSVYWYQQSLDQGLQFLIQYYNGEERAKGNILERFSAQQFPDLHSELNLSSLELGDSALYFCASSARGEAFFGQGTRLTVV.

The chain uses TRBV28 and TRBJ1-2, with D perhaps matching TRBD1 (5 bases). The germline gives CDR1 MDHEN, CDR2 SYDVKM. Trimming stripped 6 bases from V and 5 bases from J, with 13 bases between. This CDR3 has 13 residues. CDR3 nucleotides: TGTGCCAGCAGGATCGGGACGGCGTATGGCTACACCTTC. Its translation: CASRIGTAYGYTF.